Included here is one TCR beta chain sequence, with context. Unmatched junction bases numbered 7, after V lost 4 bases and J lost 5 bases. The germline V gene has CDR1 SGHVS and CDR2 FQNEAQ. The length of the CDR3 is 15 residues. This record belongs to a study of blood T cell repertoires in COVID-19. The repertoire was sequenced with immunoSEQ multiplex PCR; TCRdb's copy has only in-frame clones and lacks some. The sample lists about 160,000 clones, roughly 90% occurring once. The sequencing sample was made of peripheral blood. The chain links TRBV7-8 to TRBJ1-1; 10 nucleotides line up with TRBD1. This TCR was recovered from a man aged 25-45 years with COVID-19, enrolled during active disease. The CDR3 DNA reads TGTGCCAGCAGCTCTCGACAGGGGGCGAGGACTGAAGCTTTCTTT. Translated, it gives CASSSRQGARTEAFF.